This entry concerns a single T cell receptor beta chain. Its antigen remains unidentified. The CDR3 extends over 16 amino acids. Germline CDR1 and CDR2: LGHNA and YNFKEQ. V dropped 1 base and J dropped 4 bases, with 14 bases sitting between them. The source of the sample is a study of yellow fever vaccine responses in identical twins. Whole-study findings and limits: Twins reportedly had a vaccine T cell response that seemed partly convergent, partly personalized.

TCRdb analysed the RT-PCR reads with MiXCR anew, one entry per CDR3 protein. The data show under 2,500 distinct CDR3 sequences, with approximately 79% seen just once and about 6% held by the top ten. The sample in question was T cells from blood (PBMCs), unsorted or a sorted subset (not recorded which), obtained before or after yellow fever vaccination (not recorded which). The receptor was isolated from a woman aged 18-29 years who received the yellow fever vaccine. The chain couples TRBV4-2 to TRBJ2-1, with no clear D. DNA for the CDR3: TGTGCCAGCAGCCAAGCGAGAACCTCCGTTTACAATGAGCAGTTCTTC. This codes for CASSQARTSVYNEQFF.